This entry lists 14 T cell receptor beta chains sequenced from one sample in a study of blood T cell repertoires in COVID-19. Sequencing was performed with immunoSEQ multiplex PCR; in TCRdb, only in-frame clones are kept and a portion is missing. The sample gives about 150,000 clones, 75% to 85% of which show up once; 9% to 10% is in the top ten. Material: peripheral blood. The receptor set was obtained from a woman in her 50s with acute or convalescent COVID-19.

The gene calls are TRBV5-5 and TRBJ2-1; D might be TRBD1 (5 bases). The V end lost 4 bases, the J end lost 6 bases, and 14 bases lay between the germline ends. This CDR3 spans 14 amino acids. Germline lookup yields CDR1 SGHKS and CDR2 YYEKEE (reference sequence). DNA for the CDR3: TGTGCCAGCAGCCGCAACATGGACACCAATGAGCAGTTCTTC. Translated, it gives CASSRNMDTNEQFF.

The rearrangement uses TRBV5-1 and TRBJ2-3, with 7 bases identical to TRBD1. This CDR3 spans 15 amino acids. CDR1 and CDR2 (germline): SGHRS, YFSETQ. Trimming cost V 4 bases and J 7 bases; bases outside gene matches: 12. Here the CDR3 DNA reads TGCGCCAGCAGCCCGGACAGGCGAGGTCGGAATACGCAGTATTTT. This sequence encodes CASSPDRRGRNTQYF. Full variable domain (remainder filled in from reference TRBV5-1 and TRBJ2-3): KAGVTQTPRYLIKTRGQQVTLSCSPISGHRSVSWYQQTPGQGLQFLFEYFSETQRNKGNFPGRFSGRQFSNSRSEMNVSTLELGDSALYLCASSPDRRGRNTQYFGPGTRLTVL.

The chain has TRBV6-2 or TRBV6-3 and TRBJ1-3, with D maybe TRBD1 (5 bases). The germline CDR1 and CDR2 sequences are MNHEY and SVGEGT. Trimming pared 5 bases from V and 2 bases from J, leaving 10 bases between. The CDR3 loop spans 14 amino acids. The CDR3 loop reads CASSRAGTGNTIYF. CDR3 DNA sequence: TGTGCCAGCAGTCGCGCAGGGACTGGAAACACCATATATTTT.

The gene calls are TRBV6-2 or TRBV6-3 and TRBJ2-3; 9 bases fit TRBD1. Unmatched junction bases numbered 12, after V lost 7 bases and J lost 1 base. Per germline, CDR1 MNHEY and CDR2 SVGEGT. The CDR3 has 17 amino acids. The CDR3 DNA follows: TGTGCCAGCAACCCATGGACAGGGGCTTCAGGCACAGATACGCAGTATTTT. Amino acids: CASNPWTGASGTDTQYF.

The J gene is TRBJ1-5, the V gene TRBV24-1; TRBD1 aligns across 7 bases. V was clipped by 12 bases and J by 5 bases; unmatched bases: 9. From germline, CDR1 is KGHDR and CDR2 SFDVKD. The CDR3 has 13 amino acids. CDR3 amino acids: CAPLRQGHQPQHF. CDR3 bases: TGTGCCCCCCTTCGACAGGGTCATCAGCCCCAGCATTTT.

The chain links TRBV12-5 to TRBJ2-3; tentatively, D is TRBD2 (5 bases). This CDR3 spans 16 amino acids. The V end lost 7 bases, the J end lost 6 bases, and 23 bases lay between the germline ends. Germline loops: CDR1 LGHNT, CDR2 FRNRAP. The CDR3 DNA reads TGTGCTAGTGCCCTATTCCGGGGTCTCAAAGGGGATACGCAGTATTTT. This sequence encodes CASALFRGLKGDTQYF.

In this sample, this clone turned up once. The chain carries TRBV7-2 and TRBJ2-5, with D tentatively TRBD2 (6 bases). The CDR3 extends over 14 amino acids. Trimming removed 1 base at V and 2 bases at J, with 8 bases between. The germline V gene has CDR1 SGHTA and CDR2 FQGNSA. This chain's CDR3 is CASSLGGVQETQYF. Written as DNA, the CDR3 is TGTGCCAGCAGCTTAGGCGGGGTACAAGAGACCCAGTACTTC.

The CDR3, as DNA: TGTGCCAGTAGCACGACAGCTTACAATGAGCAGTTCTTC. This gives the protein CASSTTAYNEQFF. This chain links TRBV19 with TRBJ2-1; D is perhaps TRBD1 (5 bases). This CDR3 is built from 13 residues. Germline-derived CDR1 and CDR2 are LNHDA and SQIVND (reference sequence). Between the trimmed V and J ends, which lost 6 bases and 4 bases, there was a span of 10 bases.

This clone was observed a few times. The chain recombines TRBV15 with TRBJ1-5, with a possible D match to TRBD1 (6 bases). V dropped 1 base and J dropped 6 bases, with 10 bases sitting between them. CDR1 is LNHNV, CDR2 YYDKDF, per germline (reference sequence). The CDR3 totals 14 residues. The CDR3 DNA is TGTGCCACCAGCAGAGCTGGGGGCGGTCAGCCCCAGCATTTT. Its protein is CATSRAGGGQPQHF.

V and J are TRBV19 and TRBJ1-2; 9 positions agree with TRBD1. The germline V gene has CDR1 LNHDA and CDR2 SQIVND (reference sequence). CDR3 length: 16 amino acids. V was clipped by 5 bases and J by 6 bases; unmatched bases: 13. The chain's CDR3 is CASSPDRGSLFDGYTF. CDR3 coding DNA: TGTGCCAGTAGTCCCGACAGGGGGTCTCTTTTCGATGGCTACACCTTC.

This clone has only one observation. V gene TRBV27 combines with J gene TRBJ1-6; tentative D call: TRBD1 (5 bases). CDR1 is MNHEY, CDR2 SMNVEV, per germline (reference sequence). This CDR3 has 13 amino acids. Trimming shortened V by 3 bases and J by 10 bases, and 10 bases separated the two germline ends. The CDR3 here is CASSLGGNSPLHF. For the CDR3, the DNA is TGTGCCAGCAGTTTGGGGGGAAACTCACCCCTCCACTTT.

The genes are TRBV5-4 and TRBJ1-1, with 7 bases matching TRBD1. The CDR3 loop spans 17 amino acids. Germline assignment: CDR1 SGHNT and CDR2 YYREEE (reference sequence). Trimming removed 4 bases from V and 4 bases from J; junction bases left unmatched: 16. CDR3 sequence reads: CASSPQQGRKGSTEAFF. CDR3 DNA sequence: TGTGCCAGCAGCCCTCAACAGGGGCGTAAGGGAAGCACTGAAGCTTTCTTT. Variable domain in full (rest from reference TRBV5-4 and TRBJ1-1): ETGVTQSPTHLIKTRGQQVTLRCSSQSGHNTVSWYQQALGQGPQFIFQYYREEENGRGNFPPRFSGLQFPNYSSELNVNALELDDSALYLCASSPQQGRKGSTEAFFGQGTRLTVV.

As DNA, the CDR3 is TGCGCCAGCAGCTCTGTGGGGCAGGGGCTGAAGAACACTGAAGCTTTCTTT. Encoded protein: CASSSVGQGLKNTEAFF. The chain combines TRBV4-1 with TRBJ1-1; D is perhaps TRBD1 (6 bases). Germline CDR1 and CDR2: MGHRA and YSYEKL. V lost 5 bases and J 1 base, leaving 20 bases between the germline ends. The CDR3 loop spans 17 amino acids.

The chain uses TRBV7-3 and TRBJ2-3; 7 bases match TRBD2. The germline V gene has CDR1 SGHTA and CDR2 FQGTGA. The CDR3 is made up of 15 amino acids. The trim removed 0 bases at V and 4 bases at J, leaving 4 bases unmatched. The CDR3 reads CASSLTLGGADTQYF. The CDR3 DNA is TGTGCCAGCAGCTTAACGTTGGGAGGGGCAGATACGCAGTATTTT. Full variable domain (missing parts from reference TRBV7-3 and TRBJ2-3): GAGVSQTPSNKVTEKGKYVELRCDPISGHTALYWYRQSLGQGPEFLIYFQGTGAADDSGLPNDRFFAVRPEGSVSTLKIQRTERGDSAVYLCASSLTLGGADTQYFGPGTRLTVL.